A selection of T cell receptor beta chains follows, all from one sample in a study of shared clonotypes between healthy human individuals. Produced via immunoSEQ multiplex PCR; TCRdb's table is partial and in-frame only. Among 2 million to 2.5 million clones, approximately 93% were seen once, and the ten largest hold 0.35% to 0.45%. The specimen sequenced was naive CD4+ T cells from PBMCs. These receptors were obtained from a man aged 18 to 30 in good health. Some clones in this sample may be carry-over from other donors' samples. Each CDR3 is given with its conserved first and last residue. A D gene is named only where the DNA matches it firmly. Clone sizes are given selectively: once, few, many, or a class where the clone is expanded.

j_call,v_call,d_call,clone_size,cdr3_nt,cdr3_aa
TRBJ2-1,TRBV19,TRBD2,NA,TGTGCCAGTAGTATAGTAGGAGCGGGAAGCAATGAGCAGTTCTTC,CASSIVGAGSNEQFF
TRBJ2-1,TRBV29-1,NA,NA,TGCAGCGTTCGGGAGTTAAGCTCCTACAATGAGCAGTTCTTC,CSVRELSSYNEQFF
TRBJ2-7,TRBV18,NA,NA,TGTGCCAGCTCACCACATTCCTACGAGCAGTACTTC,CASSPHSYEQYF
TRBJ1-3,TRBV4-1,NA,NA,TGCGCCAGCAGCCCAAATGCCACTCCCCGCTCTGGAAACACCATATATTTT,CASSPNATPRSGNTIYF
TRBJ2-1,TRBV27,NA,NA,TGTGCCCCAAAAGAGCGACGCACCAGGGATGAGCAGTTCTTC,CAPKERRTRDEQFF
TRBJ1-5,TRBV20-1,NA,NA,TGCAGTGCTGGGGGACCCCAGCATTTT,CSAGGPQHF
TRBJ2-1,TRBV5-8,TRBD2,NA,TGTGCCAGCAGCTTTAGCGGGGCCAATGAGCAGTTCTTC,CASSFSGANEQFF
TRBJ2-7,TRBV28,TRBD1,NA,TGTGCCAGCAGTTCTCCGGGACAGGGGCCCTACGAGCAGTACTTC,CASSSPGQGPYEQYF
TRBJ2-7,TRBV5-1,NA,NA,TGCGCCAGCAGCGGCGGGACACCCAACTCCTACGAGCAGTACTTC,CASSGGTPNSYEQYF
TRBJ2-7,TRBV2,NA,NA,TGTGCCAGCAGTGAGCAGGATGGATACGAGCAGTACTTC,CASSEQDGYEQYF
TRBJ2-1,TRBV11-2,NA,once,TGTGCCAGCAGCCCACAACGGCAGAGCTCCTACAATGAGCAGTTCTTC,CASSPQRQSSYNEQFF
TRBJ2-3,TRBV19,TRBD2,NA,TGTGCCAGTAGCACCCCTCTAGCGGGAGCGGGAGATACGCAGTATTTT,CASSTPLAGAGDTQYF
TRBJ1-1,TRBV7-9,NA,NA,TGTGCCAGCAGCTTCCGCGGCAGGGGCCCCCTCTCTGAAGCTTTCTTT,CASSFRGRGPLSEAFF
TRBJ2-6,TRBV5-1,TRBD2,NA,TGCGCCAGCAGCTTGGGGCCAGCGGGAGGGCCTGGGGCCAACGTCCTGACTTTC,CASSLGPAGGPGANVLTF
TRBJ1-4,TRBV29-1,NA,NA,TGCAGCGTTGCAACAGCATCCCCTTATGAAAAACTGTTTTTT,CSVATASPYEKLFF
TRBJ2-7,TRBV28,NA,once,TGTGCCAGCAGTAAGGGCCGGATTGCAGAAGCGTCCTACGAGCAGTACTTC,CASSKGRIAEASYEQYF
TRBJ2-3,TRBV5-1,TRBD2,NA,TGCGCCAGCAGCTTGATTCCTAGCGGGGGCAGCACAGATACGCAGTATTTT,CASSLIPSGGSTDTQYF
TRBJ1-1,TRBV6-1,NA,NA,TGTGCCAGCAGTGATACGGGTAGGGCAGGGAGGATGAACACTGAAGCTTTCTTT,CASSDTGRAGRMNTEAFF
TRBJ1-3,TRBV18,NA,NA,TGTGCCAGCTCACCATACAACTCTGGAAACACCATATATTTT,CASSPYNSGNTIYF
TRBJ2-1,TRBV19,TRBD1,NA,TGTGCCAGTAGCCCACAGGGGTCATCCTACAATGAGCAGTTCTTC,CASSPQGSSYNEQFF
TRBJ2-7,TRBV5-4,NA,NA,TGTGCCAGCGGGTTCTATTCGGCACTGCCTAACGAGCAGTACTTC,CASGFYSALPNEQYF
TRBJ1-1,TRBV11-3,TRBD1,NA,TGTGCCAGCAGCTCAGGGGGAATAGACACTGAAGCTTTCTTT,CASSSGGIDTEAFF
TRBJ1-3,TRBV7-6,NA,NA,TGTGCCAGCAGCTCCGCCGGGGTATTGGGAAACACCATATATTTT,CASSSAGVLGNTIYF
TRBJ2-7,TRBV5-1,TRBD1,NA,TGCGCCAGCAGCTTTACAGGGGTCTACGAGCAGTACTTC,CASSFTGVYEQYF
TRBJ2-2,TRBV30,NA,NA,TGTGCCTGGGGGAATTACGACACCGGGGAGCTGTTTTTT,CAWGNYDTGELFF
TRBJ1-3,TRBV5-1,NA,NA,TGCGCCAGCAATCCGGACAGCGGAAACACCATATATTTT,CASNPDSGNTIYF
TRBJ1-3,TRBV28,NA,NA,TGTGCCAGCAGTTTACCCGGGACAAGTGGAAACACCATATATTTT,CASSLPGTSGNTIYF
TRBJ2-2,TRBV27,TRBD1,NA,TGTGCCAGCAGCCCCTTGGGACAGGGAGTACCCGGGGAGCTGTTTTTT,CASSPLGQGVPGELFF
TRBJ1-2,TRBV28,NA,NA,TGTGCCAGCAGTTCCGGGCCCGATTCCTATGGCTACACCTTC,CASSSGPDSYGYTF
TRBJ2-7,TRBV7-6,TRBD1,NA,TGTGCCAGCAGCAATCCATACAGGGGTGAATACGAGCAGTACTTC,CASSNPYRGEYEQYF
TRBJ1-2,TRBV28,NA,NA,TGTGCCAGCAGTTTAATGTTCTATGGCTACACCTTC,CASSLMFYGYTF
TRBJ2-2,TRBV5-1,NA,NA,TGCGCCAGCAGGACAGGTCCCCTTAACACCGGGGAGCTGTTTTTT,CASRTGPLNTGELFF
TRBJ2-7,TRBV11-3,NA,NA,TGTGCCAGCAGCTTAGGGTCAGGCCCATACGAGCAGTACTTC,CASSLGSGPYEQYF
TRBJ1-1,TRBV28,NA,few,TGTGCCAGCGGGCAGGGAGGATCTGAAGCTTTCTTT,CASGQGGSEAFF
TRBJ2-6,TRBV28,TRBD1,NA,TGTGCCAGCAGCGCAAGACAGGGGATGAGGTCTGGGGCCAACGTCCTGACTTTC,CASSARQGMRSGANVLTF
TRBJ1-2,TRBV6-4,TRBD1,NA,TGTGCCAGCAGTGAGTCCCCAGGGGGCGAGAATGGCTACACCTTC,CASSESPGGENGYTF